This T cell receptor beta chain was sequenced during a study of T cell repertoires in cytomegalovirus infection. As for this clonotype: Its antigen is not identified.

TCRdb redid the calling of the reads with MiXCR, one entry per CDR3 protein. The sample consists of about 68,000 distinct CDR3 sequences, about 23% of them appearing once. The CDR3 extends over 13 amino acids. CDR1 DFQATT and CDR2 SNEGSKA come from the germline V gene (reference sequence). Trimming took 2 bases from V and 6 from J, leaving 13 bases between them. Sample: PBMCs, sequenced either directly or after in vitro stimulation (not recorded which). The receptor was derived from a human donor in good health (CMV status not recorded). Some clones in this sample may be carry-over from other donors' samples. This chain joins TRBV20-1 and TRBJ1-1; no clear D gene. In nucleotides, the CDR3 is TGCAGTGCTAGAAAGTCTGAAAATGCTGAAGCTTTCTTT. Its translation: CSARKSENAEAFF.